These 14 T cell receptor beta chains share one sample of origin, sequenced in a study of graft-versus-host responses after intestinal transplantation. Profiling relied on immunoSEQ multiplex PCR, and the TCRdb table lists in-frame clones only, not all of them. The sample shows 50,000 to 75,000 clones, 85% to 95% of them seen only once. Antigens of these TCRs are unknown. Specimen: unstimulated CD8+ T cells sorted from spleen or lymph node cells, collected before transplant. The receptors come from a human donor who was the organ donor for an intestinal transplant.

The gene calls are TRBV28 and TRBJ1-1; D is unclear. V gave up 6 bases and J gave up 8 bases, with 10 bases separating them. The CDR3 runs to 11 residues. CDR1 and CDR2 from the germline V gene are MDHEN and SYDVKM. Here the CDR3 reads CASRLGPEAFF. In nucleotides, the CDR3 is TGTGCCAGCAGATTGGGCCCCGAAGCTTTCTTT. Supplemented by reference TRBV28 and TRBJ1-1, the full variable domain reads DVKVTQSSRYLVKRTGEKVFLECVQDMDHENMFWYRQDPGLGLRLIYFSYDVKMKEKGDIPEGYSVSREKKERFSLILESASTNQTSMYLCASRLGPEAFFGQGTRLTVV.

The chain links TRBV5-6 to TRBJ1-5; D might be TRBD1 (6 bases). Germline assignment: CDR1 SGHDT and CDR2 YYEEEE. Deletions cut 1 base from V and 0 bases from J, with 8 bases between. The CDR3 runs 15 residues. CDR3 nucleotide sequence: TGTGCCAGCAGCTTGAGGGGACATAGCAATCAGCCCCAGCATTTT. It specifies CASSLRGHSNQPQHF.

The rearrangement joins TRBV7-9 to TRBJ2-7; D unresolved. The germline V and J ends were trimmed by 1 base and 6 bases, with 10 bases remaining between them. CDR1 and CDR2 from the germline V gene are SEHNR and FQNEAQ (reference sequence). This CDR3 has 13 residues. CDR3 residues: CASSLVAEGEQYF. The CDR3 DNA sequence: TGTGCCAGCAGCTTAGTAGCAGAAGGCGAGCAGTACTTC.

A single count supports this clone. The chain couples TRBV5-1 to TRBJ1-4; TRBD1 matches at 11 bases. Unmatched junction bases numbered 0, after V lost 5 bases and J lost 12 bases. CDR1 and CDR2 (germline): SGHRS, YFSETQ. This CDR3 region has 11 residues. The CDR3 DNA is TGCGCCAGCAGGGGACAGGGGGAACTGTTTTTT. Amino acid sequence: CASRGQGELFF.

This chain's CDR3 is CASRSGLAAAQFF. CDR3 nucleotides: TGTGCCAGCCGCTCGGGACTAGCGGCGGCTCAGTTCTTC. V and J are TRBV7-6 and TRBJ2-1, with 11 bases matching TRBD2. The CDR3 sequence is 13 residues long. Germline-derived CDR1 and CDR2 are SGHVS and FNYEAQ. The V segment lost 8 bases and the J segment 13 bases; nucleotides outside the gene matches: 10.

The chain joins TRBV5-4 to TRBJ1-4; 10 bases align to TRBD1. The J segment lost 10 bases and the V segment lost 3 bases, leaving 6 bases of the junction unmatched. The V gene's germline CDR1 is SGHNT and CDR2 YYREEE (reference sequence). CDR3 length equals 14 residues. The CDR3 nucleotides read TGTGCCAGCAGCTGGGGGACAGGGGATCGAAAACTGTTTTTT. Translation: CASSWGTGDRKLFF.

CDR3: CASSSAGGREIHEQYF. The CDR3, as DNA: TGTGCCAGCAGCTCCGCTGGGGGGCGGGAGATCCACGAGCAGTACTTC. The V gene is TRBV7-9, the J gene TRBJ2-7, with D perhaps TRBD2 (7 bases). This CDR3 is 16 amino acids long. Trimming took off 4 bases at V and 5 bases at J, with 21 bases between the two ends. Germline CDR1 is SEHNR and CDR2 is FQNEAQ (reference sequence).

The chain is built from TRBV13 and TRBJ2-5, with D perhaps matching TRBD2 (5 bases). The CDR3 sequence is 15 residues long. Germline V gene sequence: CDR1 PRHDT, CDR2 FYEKMQ (reference sequence). The V gene lost 5 bases and the J gene lost 2 bases, with 15 bases spanning the gap. Here the CDR3 reads CASSPTTRYQETQYF. CDR3 coding DNA: TGTGCCAGCAGCCCCACAACTAGATATCAAGAGACCCAGTACTTC.

The chain couples TRBV5-5 to TRBJ2-7, with D maybe TRBD2 (5 bases). CDR3 size: 14 residues. Trimming stripped 1 base from V and 4 bases from J, with 12 bases between. Germline assignment: CDR1 SGHKS and CDR2 YYEKEE (reference sequence). The DNA for the CDR3 is TGTGCCAGCAGCTTGATAGAGAGGGAGTACGAGCAGTACTTC. This codes for CASSLIEREYEQYF.

This chain uses TRBV29-1 with TRBJ2-1; TRBD2 might be the D (6 bases). CDR1 is SQVTM and CDR2 is ANQGSEA in the germline V gene. The CDR3 sequence is 19 residues long. The V end lost 6 bases, the J end lost 2 bases, and 29 bases lay between the germline ends. Written as DNA, the CDR3 is TGCAGCGTAGTCGTTGGCGGGATTTCCCCCGCCACCCCCTACAATGAGCAGTTCTTC. Translation gives CSVVVGGISPATPYNEQFF.

The chain combines TRBV7-9 with TRBJ2-5; D is perhaps TRBD2 (6 bases). The V end was cut by 4 bases, the J end by 4 bases, with 13 bases between. CDR1 and CDR2 (germline): SEHNR, FQNEAQ (reference sequence). The CDR3 runs to 14 residues. CDR3 protein: CASSSGLRRETQYF. DNA of the CDR3: TGTGCCAGCAGCTCGGGACTGAGGAGAGAGACCCAGTACTTC.

The rearrangement joins TRBV4-3 to TRBJ2-7; D unclear. CDR1 and CDR2 from the germline V gene are LGHNA and YSLEER. The CDR3 spans 16 residues. The V end lost 0 bases, the J end lost 0 bases, and 12 bases lay between the germline ends. CDR3 sequence: CASSQDRYFPSYEQYF. The CDR3 region has the DNA TGCGCCAGCAGCCAAGATCGGTACTTTCCCTCCTACGAGCAGTACTTC.

The chain recombines TRBV7-9 with TRBJ2-7, with 8 positions matching TRBD2. The CDR3 spans 16 residues. The trim removed 5 bases at V and 2 bases at J, leaving 11 bases unmatched. Per germline, CDR1 SEHNR and CDR2 FQNEAQ (reference sequence). The CDR3 nucleotides are TGTGCCAGCAGCCCTCAGAGTAGCGGGGATGCCTACGAGCAGTACTTC. Amino acids: CASSPQSSGDAYEQYF.

The chain employs TRBV19 and TRBJ2-3; D may be TRBD2 (7 bases). Trimming left V 1 base short and J 2 bases short, with 10 bases between. There are 15 residues in the CDR3. The germline CDR1 and CDR2 sequences are LNHDA and SQIVND (reference sequence). The CDR3 sequence is CASSIAGGPTDTQYF. The CDR3 DNA sequence: TGTGCCAGTAGTATAGCGGGGGGCCCCACAGATACGCAGTATTTT.